What follows is one TCR beta chain and its context. The record originates from a study of patients and donors after allogeneic stem cell transplantation. One entry per CDR3 protein results from TCRdb running MiXCR on the RT-PCR reads. Of 920,000 or so distinct CDR3 sequences detected, about 20% appear once; the ten largest clones hold roughly 6%. The clonotype was recovered from a human donor who was either an allogeneic HSCT recipient or a stem cell or donor lymphocyte infusion donor (not recorded which). It is not recorded whose cells these are; they may come from a transplant donor. The source material was blood, either unsorted or a sorted T cell fraction (not recorded which).

CDR3 protein: CAWRAAGLEQFF. DNA of the CDR3: TGTGCCTGGAGGGCAGCCGGCCTTGAGCAGTTCTTC. The rearrangement uses TRBV30 and TRBJ2-1; no reliable D call. The CDR3 loop spans 12 amino acids. Trimming shortened V by 3 bases and J by 9 bases, and 12 bases separated the two germline ends. Germline V CDR1 and CDR2: GTSNPN, SVGIG (reference sequence).